The sequence of this T cell receptor beta chain was determined in a study of blood T cell repertoires in COVID-19 (dated by TCRdb to the early 2020s). Regarding the research as a whole: Samples covering the acute and convalescent phases of COVID-19 were provided by collaborators in the United States, Italy and Spain. The repertoires were made available in a free public database intended to serve as a resource for research on the immune response to SARS-CoV-2. Where available, HLA class I and class II types were taken from metadata supplied by the sample provider and were not determined by assay-based typing. Samples came from the ongoing ImmuneRACE study (first 160 participants) plus 1,254 subjects from 6 global collaborators. Deeply sampled blood TCRbeta repertoires from subjects exposed to, actively infected with, or recovered from COVID-19 were included in the dataset. The material from the prospective study consisted of cDNA or gDNA derived from T cells, B-cell-depleted T cells, or PBMCs. A de-identified subject ID, COVID-19 status, age in years and sex were almost always included in the sample metadata. General conclusions and limits of the study: How much clinical and demographic metadata was included differed by source and by participant, and the metadata was provided uncurated.

TCRbeta CDR3 regions were amplified from genomic DNA using the immunoSEQ Assay, a bias-controlled multiplex PCR. In the authors' own workflow: The number of nucleated cells in each sample was estimated from the amplification of reference gene primers within the assay. To quantify the absolute abundance of each unique TCRbeta CDR3 rearrangement, sequence reads were collapsed and filtered. For each sample, productive Simpson clonality was calculated as the square root of Simpson's diversity index across productive rearrangements. TCRdb took this table from immuneACCESS and kept in-frame rearrangements with V and J called. Such tables lack part of the clones; where checked against another copy, unresolved V genes explain under half of the gap, and the rest is unexplained. V, J and clone size were drawn from that table, and D and trimming were deduced from the DNA. This sample gives some 190,000 clones in total; 89% of them show up just once. Around 2.3% of the sample rests with the top ten.

Remarks on this clone: Its specific antigen is unknown. No clone much larger than this one lies a single base away; base qualities are absent.

Reading the germline V gene gives CDR1 MDHEN and CDR2 SYDVKM. Including the terminal cysteine and phenylalanine, the CDR3 comprises 15 residues. Left in the record is the CDR3 DNA by itself, 45 bases read in frame from the first base. The junction shows trimming of 4 bases on V and 12 bases on J, plus 22 bases between the germline ends. In the prospective study, participants were roughly 18 to 100 years old, resided in about two dozen geographic areas of the United States, and were enrolled through a virtual design. To assign participants to cohorts, the prospective study relied on clinical history that participants themselves reported in a screening survey and a study questionnaire. Each participant in the prospective study had whole blood, serum and a nasopharyngeal or oropharyngeal swab collected by mobile phlebotomists. Over an approximately two-month period, participants in the prospective study had the option of providing additional blood draws and questionnaires. Before DNA extraction, prospective study blood samples were shipped either frozen or at room temperature.

The source of this sequence is a woman between 40 and 50 years old with acute COVID-19. Input material: PBMCs or T cells enriched from blood (not recorded which). The receptor chain draws on TRBV28 and TRBJ2-1; tentative D gene TRBD2, with 7 bases matching. At the DNA level, the sequence is TGTGCCAGCAGTTACCGAAAAGGGGGGGCCTGGGGGCAGTTCTTC. Its translation reads: CASSYRKGGAWGQFF. Beyond the CDR3, the reference TRBV28 and TRBJ2-1 genes provide the residues; the full variable domain reads: DVKVTQSSRYLVKRTGEKVFLECVQDMDHENMFWYRQDPGLGLRLIYFSYDVKMKEKGDIPEGYSVSREKKERFSLILESASTNQTSMYLCASSYRKGGAWGQFFGPGTRLTVL.